Listed below are T cell receptor beta chains from one sample, sequenced in a study of shared clonotypes between healthy human individuals. Method: immunoSEQ multiplex PCR; TCRdb's copy keeps in-frame clones and lacks some. In the table there are some 1.5 million clones, around 97% of which are singletons. The sequenced sample consisted of naive CD4+ T cells sorted from blood. Receptor source: a young man in good health. Each CDR3 is given with its conserved first and last residue. Each record gives: J gene, V gene, D gene, clone size, CDR3 protein, CDR3 DNA. D genes are given only for firm matches. Size is stated for part of the rows, as once, few or many counts, or as a class when the clone is expanded.

TRBJ1-2 | TRBV28 | NA | NA | CASSYGVSANYGYTF | TGTGCCAGCAGTTACGGCGTCAGCGCTAACTATGGCTACACCTTC
TRBJ2-1 | TRBV9 | TRBD2 | NA | CASSVAGDAYNEQFF | TGTGCCAGCAGCGTCGCGGGAGATGCCTACAATGAGCAGTTCTTC
TRBJ2-7 | TRBV2 | TRBD1 | NA | CASSYRGLAYEQYF | TGTGCCAGCAGTTACAGGGGTTTGGCATACGAGCAGTACTTC
TRBJ2-2 | TRBV6-6 | TRBD2 | few | CASSYSREGPDGELFF | TGTGCCAGCAGTTACTCGCGGGAGGGCCCTGACGGGGAGCTGTTTTTT
TRBJ2-3 | TRBV7-9 | NA | NA | CASSLGEKNTDTQYF | TGTGCCAGCAGCTTAGGGGAGAAGAACACAGATACGCAGTATTTT
TRBJ2-3 | TRBV5-6 | TRBD2 | NA | CASSLGTSGWGDTQYF | TGTGCCAGCAGCTTGGGGACTAGCGGTTGGGGAGATACGCAGTATTTT
TRBJ1-5 | TRBV7-2 | NA | NA | CASSPPWPGNQPQHF | TGTGCCAGCAGCCCCCCCTGGCCAGGCAATCAGCCCCAGCATTTT
TRBJ1-1 | TRBV12-5 | NA | NA | CASGPDGEAFF | TGTGCTAGTGGTCCGGACGGTGAAGCTTTCTTT
TRBJ2-7 | TRBV18 | NA | NA | CASSLPGVGYEQYF | TGTGCCAGCTCACTACCAGGGGTAGGCTACGAGCAGTACTTC
TRBJ2-7 | TRBV2 | NA | NA | CASSRQEDGYEQYF | TGTGCCAGCAGCAGGCAGGAGGATGGGTACGAGCAGTACTTC
TRBJ2-3 | TRBV5-1 | NA | NA | CASSPGRGNTQYF | TGCGCCAGCAGCCCGGGACGGGGAAATACGCAGTATTTT
TRBJ2-3 | TRBV30 | TRBD2 | NA | CALNPLAGGVQYF | TGTGCGTTAAACCCCCTAGCGGGAGGTGTGCAGTATTTT
TRBJ2-7 | TRBV11-2 | NA | NA | CASSRPYLEQYF | TGTGCCAGCAGCCGTCCCTACCTCGAGCAGTACTTC
TRBJ2-1 | TRBV7-2 | TRBD1 | NA | CASSPDRGDEQFF | TGTGCCAGCAGCCCCGACAGGGGTGATGAGCAGTTCTTC
TRBJ2-1 | TRBV6-1 | TRBD2 | once | CASSEQWTSVYNEQFF | TGTGCCAGCAGTGAACAATGGACTAGCGTTTACAATGAGCAGTTCTTC
TRBJ2-1 | TRBV5-4 | NA | once | CASSLRDSFHNEQFF | TGTGCCAGCAGCCTCCGGGACTCCTTCCACAATGAGCAGTTCTTC
TRBJ2-2 | TRBV7-3 | NA | NA | CASSLKGRGGPNTGELFF | TGTGCCAGCAGTCTAAAGGGCAGGGGAGGTCCGAACACCGGGGAGCTGTTTTTT
TRBJ2-7 | TRBV27 | TRBD2 | NA | CASSSRRTSGVMSLSYEQYF | TGTGCCAGCAGTAGCCGCAGGACTAGCGGAGTGATGTCCCTCTCCTACGAGCAGTACTTC
TRBJ2-5 | TRBV19 | TRBD2 | NA | CASSNLGGQETQYF | TGTGCCAGTAGTAATCTCGGGGGGCAAGAGACCCAGTACTTC
TRBJ2-6 | TRBV5-1 | TRBD2 | once | CASSRGTSGSFGANVLTF | TGCGCCAGCAGCCGAGGGACTAGCGGGAGCTTTGGGGCCAACGTCCTGACTTTC
TRBJ2-7 | TRBV6-6 | TRBD1 | NA | CASSYVGQGDYEQYF | TGTGCCAGCAGTTACGTGGGACAGGGAGACTACGAGCAGTACTTC
TRBJ2-5 | TRBV10-1 | TRBD2 | NA | CANRTSGCQETQYF | TGCGCCAACAGGACTAGCGGGTGTCAAGAGACCCAGTACTTC
TRBJ2-7 | TRBV7-9 | NA | NA | CASSSRQGIRVYEQYF | TGTGCCAGCAGCTCCCGGCAGGGAATCAGGGTTTACGAGCAGTACTTC
TRBJ2-5 | TRBV27 | TRBD1 | NA | CASSLRTGGQETQYF | TGTGCCAGCAGTCTCCGGACAGGGGGACAAGAGACCCAGTACTTC
TRBJ1-5 | TRBV19 | NA | once | CASTGQFNQPQHF | TGTGCCAGTACTGGACAGTTCAATCAGCCCCAGCATTTT
TRBJ2-4 | TRBV5-1 | TRBD2 | NA | CASRLAGDPKNIQYF | TGCGCCAGCAGGCTAGCGGGTGATCCCAAAAACATTCAGTACTTC
TRBJ2-2 | TRBV27 | TRBD1 | NA | CASTHWRQGRTGELFF | TGTGCCAGCACCCACTGGAGACAGGGAAGAACCGGGGAGCTGTTTTTT
TRBJ1-1 | TRBV29-1 | TRBD1 | NA | CSPGQGYTEAFF | TGCAGCCCCGGACAGGGGTACACTGAAGCTTTCTTT
TRBJ2-7 | TRBV6-1 | NA | NA | CASSEPDRAALAVGPYEQYF | TGTGCCAGCAGTGAACCAGACAGGGCGGCCCTAGCGGTCGGGCCCTACGAGCAGTACTTC
TRBJ2-1 | TRBV9 | TRBD1 | NA | CASSVVGDSSYNEQFF | TGTGCCAGCAGCGTGGTTGGGGACAGCTCCTACAATGAGCAGTTCTTC
TRBJ2-2 | TRBV27 | NA | NA | CASSSDGGGELFF | TGTGCCAGCAGTTCGGATGGCGGCGGGGAGCTGTTTTTT
TRBJ2-2 | TRBV14 | NA | few | CASSDVLNTGELFF | TGTGCCAGCAGCGATGTCCTGAACACCGGGGAGCTGTTTTTT
TRBJ2-5 | TRBV28 | NA | NA | CASSRDRQETQYF | TGTGCCAGCAGTCGAGACCGACAAGAGACCCAGTACTTC
TRBJ2-7 | TRBV7-2 | NA | NA | CASSLGGTRERVEQYF | TGTGCCAGCAGCTTAGGGGGGACAAGGGAAAGGGTCGAGCAGTACTTC
TRBJ2-2 | TRBV7-6 | TRBD2 | once | CASRPGTSGTEGSTGELFF | TGTGCCAGCAGACCCGGGACTAGCGGAACCGAGGGGAGCACCGGGGAGCTGTTTTTT
TRBJ1-3 | TRBV28 | NA | NA | CASSINPLGNTIYF | TGTGCCAGCAGTATTAATCCCCTTGGAAACACCATATATTTT
TRBJ2-1 | TRBV11-3 | TRBD2 | NA | CASSLGLAGLDEQFF | TGTGCCAGCAGCTTAGGACTAGCGGGATTGGATGAGCAGTTCTTC
TRBJ1-5 | TRBV6-5 | NA | NA | CASSYSSGWNQPQHF | TGTGCCAGCAGTTACTCTTCGGGGTGGAATCAGCCCCAGCATTTT
TRBJ2-3 | TRBV5-1 | TRBD2 | NA | CASSATRTSGNTDTQYF | TGCGCCAGCAGCGCTACCCGGACTAGCGGAAACACAGATACGCAGTATTTT
TRBJ2-7 | TRBV2 | TRBD1 | NA | CASNHRGEQYF | TGTGCCAGCAATCACAGGGGCGAGCAGTACTTC
TRBJ2-2 | TRBV5-1 | NA | NA | CASSLTGWTGELFF | TGCGCCAGCAGCTTGACAGGGTGGACCGGGGAGCTGTTTTTT
TRBJ2-7 | TRBV5-1 | NA | NA | CASSLVSGSYEQYF | TGCGCCAGCAGCTTGGTTAGCGGCTCCTACGAGCAGTACTTC
TRBJ2-7 | TRBV7-2 | TRBD2 | NA | CASGGLAAFYEQYF | TGTGCCAGCGGTGGACTAGCGGCTTTTTACGAGCAGTACTTC
TRBJ1-4 | TRBV2 | NA | NA | CASMTATNEKLFF | TGTGCCAGCATGACGGCAACTAATGAAAAACTGTTTTTT
TRBJ2-5 | TRBV15 | TRBD2 | NA | CATSRDQLARPLQETQYF | TGTGCCACCAGCAGAGATCAACTAGCGCGACCCCTTCAAGAGACCCAGTACTTC
TRBJ2-1 | TRBV2 | TRBD2 | NA | CASSRLAVSYNEQFF | TGTGCCAGCAGCCGTCTAGCGGTCTCCTACAATGAGCAGTTCTTC
TRBJ1-4 | TRBV25-1 | NA | NA | CASSVMQGATNEKLFF | TGTGCCAGCAGTGTTATGCAGGGAGCAACTAATGAAAAACTGTTTTTT
TRBJ2-5 | TRBV15 | TRBD2 | NA | CATSSGGETQYF | TGTGCCACCAGTTCGGGAGGAGAGACCCAGTACTTC
TRBJ2-3 | TRBV12-5 | TRBD2 | NA | CASGQRGEDTQYF | TGTGCTAGTGGGCAGCGGGGGGAAGATACGCAGTATTTT
TRBJ2-1 | TRBV5-4 | TRBD2 | NA | CASSPTSGRAVNEQFF | TGTGCCAGCAGCCCAACTAGCGGGAGGGCCGTAAATGAGCAGTTCTTC
TRBJ1-1 | TRBV5-1 | NA | NA | CASSPDTAQKAFF | TGCGCCAGCAGCCCGGACACCGCACAAAAAGCTTTCTTT
TRBJ2-7 | TRBV27 | TRBD1 | NA | CASRTGAPGNQYF | TGTGCCAGCAGAACAGGGGCCCCTGGGAATCAGTACTTC
TRBJ2-3 | TRBV7-8 | TRBD1 | NA | CASSLGQGSADTQYF | TGTGCCAGCAGCCTGGGACAGGGGAGCGCAGATACGCAGTATTTT
TRBJ2-1 | TRBV2 | NA | NA | CASSGGLYNEQFF | TGTGCCAGCAGTGGGGGTCTTTACAATGAGCAGTTCTTC
TRBJ2-7 | TRBV6-5 | TRBD1 | NA | CASRTSGTGGYEQYF | TGTGCCAGCAGGACATCCGGGACAGGGGGCTACGAGCAGTACTTC
TRBJ2-7 | TRBV6-5 | NA | NA | CASSYLSARSSYEQYF | TGTGCCAGCAGTTATCTAAGCGCCAGGAGCTCCTACGAGCAGTACTTC
TRBJ2-7 | TRBV4-3 | NA | NA | CASSQDWQGYHEQYF | TGCGCCAGCAGCCAAGATTGGCAGGGTTATCACGAGCAGTACTTC
TRBJ2-1 | TRBV18 | TRBD2 | NA | CASSPNSTSGFYNEQFF | TGTGCCAGCTCACCAAACTCGACTAGCGGATTTTACAATGAGCAGTTCTTC
TRBJ2-5 | TRBV5-1 | TRBD2 | NA | CASREGETQYF | TGCGCCAGCCGGGAGGGAGAGACCCAGTACTTC
TRBJ2-5 | TRBV15 | TRBD1 | NA | CATSRGTGGEETQYF | TGTGCCACCAGCAGAGGGACAGGGGGCGAGGAGACCCAGTACTTC